The entry that follows covers one T cell receptor (beta chain) sequence. Antigen unknown. The sample comes from a study of regulatory T cells in long-lasting Graves disease. This CDR3 is 14 amino acids long. Germline V gene sequence: CDR1 MGHDK, CDR2 SYGVNS. V lost 2 bases to trimming and J lost 6 bases, with 8 bases between them. Study outcomes and limitations: Newly diagnosed disease favored TRBV20-1 and TRBJ2-1 over persistent disease. The study found lower TCR diversity in persistent Graves' patients than in newly diagnosed ones.

Time point denoted: newly diagnosed GD, antithyroid drugs for less than 3 months. Construction of the TCR library relied on RNA isolated from PBMCs. A peripheral blood sample, roughly 8.7 milliliters in volume, was drawn into EDTA tubes. Library construction for TCR beta used iRepertoire HTBI primers and Arm-PCR of CDR3 regions. Original methodology: Analysis of the samples identified around 60 TRBV and 13 to 15 TRBJ segments. MiXCR, run by TCRdb on the multiplex PCR reads, gives a single entry per CDR3 protein. The authors' filters were not applied to this entry. Of hundreds of thousands of distinct CDR3 sequences listed, 12% are singletons. The data were also submitted as part of a second study, on T cells in Graves' hyperthyroidism and ophthalmopathy.

The chain links TRBV25-1 to TRBJ1-6; D is ambiguous. The specimen was peripheral blood mononuclear cells (PBMCs), collected at new diagnosis, from a patient treated with antithyroid drugs. The receptor comes from a woman in her thirties with Graves disease. This CDR3 reads CASSEGKANSPLHF. DNA for the CDR3: TGTGCCAGCAGTGAAGGAAAGGCTAATTCACCCCTCCACTTT. The whole variable domain, filled in from reference TRBV25-1 and TRBJ1-6, reads EADIYQTPRYLVIGTGKKITLECSQTMGHDKMYWYQQDPGMELHLIHYSYGVNSTEKGDLSSESTVSRIRTEHFPLTLESARPSHTSQYLCASSEGKANSPLHFGNGTRLTVT.